The 15 T cell receptor beta chains reported below all come from one sample, sequenced in a study of PD-1 blockade in classical Hodgkin lymphoma. Here immunoSEQ multiplex PCR was the method, and the copy in TCRdb shows in-frame clones only, minus some. The sample lists approximately 61,000 clones, 80% to 90% seen once, with approximately 15% in the top ten. Autologous stem cell transplantation was followed by relapse in every patient, and brentuximab vedotin exposure varied. The sample in question was peripheral blood mononuclear cells (PBMCs), obtained at baseline. Receptor source: a human donor with classical Hodgkin lymphoma.

This chain joins TRBV2 and TRBJ2-1; unclear D gene. The germline V gene has CDR1 SNHLY and CDR2 FYNNEI. The CDR3 is made up of 17 amino acids. The V end lost 4 bases, the J end lost 6 bases, and 22 bases lay between the germline ends. CDR3 protein: CASSVPATSRSGNEQFF. The CDR3 DNA reads TGTGCCAGCAGTGTGCCTGCAACATCCAGGTCTGGCAATGAGCAGTTCTTC.

The chain joins TRBV7-2 to TRBJ1-2; perhaps TRBD1 as D (6 bases). This CDR3 comprises 15 residues. Trimming took 2 bases from V and 1 from J, leaving 11 bases between them. CDR1 is SGHTA and CDR2 is FQGNSA in the germline V gene. The CDR3 reads CASSLPTGLNYGYTF. The DNA of the CDR3 is TGTGCCAGCAGCTTACCGACAGGTCTTAACTATGGCTACACCTTC.

J is TRBJ2-2 and V is TRBV6-5; D remains unclear. V lost 6 bases and J 5 bases, leaving 13 bases between the germline ends. CDR3 length equals 14 residues. Germline V lookup: CDR1 MNHEY, CDR2 SVGAGI. CDR3 in amino acids: CASRGEAETGELFF. The CDR3 nucleotides are TGTGCCAGCAGGGGTGAAGCAGAGACCGGGGAGCTGTTTTTT.

The V call is TRBV4-3, the J call TRBJ2-3; D might be TRBD1 (6 bases). Trimming shortened V by 4 bases and J by 2 bases, and 13 bases separated the two germline ends. The CDR3 loop spans 15 amino acids. CDR1 is LGHNA and CDR2 is YSLEER in the germline V gene. The CDR3, as DNA: TGCGCCAGCAGCCGAGAAGGACAGTCCACAGATACGCAGTATTTT. This sequence encodes CASSREGQSTDTQYF.

This clone has only one observation. The chain links TRBV29-1 to TRBJ2-1, with 8 bases lining up with TRBD2. The germline gives CDR1 SQVTM, CDR2 ANQGSEA. V dropped 3 bases and J dropped 6; count of bases not matched to a gene: 7. The CDR3 runs to 14 residues. The CDR3 DNA follows: TGCAGCGTTGAGGGCGGGGGGACCCTCAATGAGCAGTTCTTC. Its protein is CSVEGGGTLNEQFF.

The chain links TRBV5-1 to TRBJ2-1; D might be TRBD1 or TRBD2, each matching 5 bases. V dropped 4 bases and J dropped 5 bases, with 10 bases sitting between them. The germline CDR1 and CDR2 sequences are SGHRS and YFSETQ. The CDR3 has 13 amino acids. The CDR3 nucleotides read TGCGCCAGCAGCGGGGGTTCAAACAATGAGCAGTTCTTC. Translation gives CASSGGSNNEQFF.

This chain connects TRBV19 to TRBJ1-2; D gene uncertain. This CDR3 is 14 amino acids long. In germline, CDR1 is LNHDA, CDR2 SQIVND (reference sequence). With 3 bases removed from V and 6 bases from J, the gap between germline ends came to 14 bases. The CDR3 nucleotides are TGTGCCAGTAGTATGACTGCCTTATTAGATGGCTACACCTTC. It translates to CASSMTALLDGYTF.

The V and J genes are TRBV27 and TRBJ2-6; the D gene is possibly TRBD2 (5 bases). The CDR3 spans 18 residues. Germline CDR1 and CDR2: MNHEY and SMNVEV (reference sequence). V was shortened by 6 bases and J by 2 bases, with 20 bases between the two germline ends. The CDR3 spells CASSIVKGLGAGANVLTF. CDR3 DNA: TGTGCCAGCAGCATTGTGAAGGGCCTCGGGGCTGGGGCCAACGTCCTGACTTTC.

The chain uses TRBV28 and TRBJ1-1; D gene unclear. The CDR3 loop spans 14 amino acids. CDR1 is MDHEN and CDR2 is SYDVKM in the germline V gene. The V end lost 7 bases, the J end lost 2 bases, and 14 bases lay between the germline ends. Here the CDR3 reads CASMGLGSNTEAFF. In DNA form, the CDR3 reads TGTGCCAGCATGGGATTGGGAAGCAACACTGAAGCTTTCTTT.

The chain recombines TRBV18 with TRBJ2-5; possible D gene TRBD2, 5 bases. The CDR3 is made up of 13 amino acids. CDR1 is KGHSH and CDR2 is LQKENI in the germline V gene. Deletions cut 10 bases from V and 0 bases from J, with 12 bases between. As DNA, the CDR3 is TGTGCCACCTGCCTAGCATACCAAGAGACCCAGTACTTC. This codes for CATCLAYQETQYF. The entire variable domain, with the rest obtained from reference TRBV18 and TRBJ2-5, is as follows: NAGVMQNPRHLVRRRGQEARLRCSPMKGHSHVYWYRQLPEEGLKFMVYLQKENIIDESGMPKERFSAEFPKEGPSILRIQQVVRGDSAAYFCATCLAYQETQYFGPGTRLLVL.

The gene calls are TRBV5-4 and TRBJ2-2; perhaps TRBD1 as D (6 bases). Between the trimmed V and J ends, which lost 3 bases and 0 bases, there was a span of 12 bases. Germline assignment: CDR1 SGHNT and CDR2 YYREEE (reference sequence). This CDR3 comprises 16 residues. This CDR3 is CASSSRTATNTGELFF. The CDR3 DNA sequence: TGTGCCAGCAGCTCCCGGACAGCGACGAACACCGGGGAGCTGTTTTTT.

The chain has TRBV5-4 and TRBJ1-1; unclear D gene. Between the trimmed V and J ends, which lost 4 bases and 2 bases, there was a span of 21 bases. CDR1 and CDR2 (germline): SGHNT, YYREEE (reference sequence). This CDR3 comprises 17 residues. The CDR3, as DNA: TGTGCCAGCAGCGGGAATCAAGTAAGGAGAAGTAACACTGAAGCTTTCTTT. Its translation: CASSGNQVRRSNTEAFF.

This clone was detected only once. The chain recombines TRBV7-8 with TRBJ1-6; the match to TRBD1 covers 8 bases. Germline-derived CDR1 and CDR2 are SGHVS and FQNEAQ. Trimming removed 0 bases from V and 0 bases from J; junction bases left unmatched: 4. The CDR3 covers 18 residues. CDR3 in amino acids: CASSLARTGSSYNSPLHF. In DNA, the CDR3 is TGTGCCAGCAGCTTAGCGCGGACAGGGAGCTCCTATAATTCACCCCTCCACTTT.

The V call is TRBV19, the J call TRBJ2-3, with 11 bases that match TRBD1. Germline V gene data show CDR1 as LNHDA and CDR2 as SQIVND (reference sequence). V lost 6 bases, J lost 5 bases, and 7 bases stayed unmatched. The CDR3 is 15 residues long. The CDR3 region has the DNA TGTGCCAGTAGACACCGGACAGGGGGCATAGATACGCAGTATTTT. As protein: CASRHRTGGIDTQYF.

Worth noting for this clone: An end of the junction differs from the germline gene, which may be a read error. The chain is built from TRBV4-1 and TRBJ1-1; D is possibly TRBD1 (6 bases). The CDR3 sequence is 15 residues long. Germline CDR1 is MGHRA and CDR2 is YSYEKL. CDR3 region: CASGQGRGPNTEAFF. As DNA, the CDR3 is TGCGCCAGCGGCCAAGGTCGGGGGCCTAACACTGAAGCTTTCTTT.